This TCR beta chain was identified during a study of T-cell memory formation after mild COVID-19. Study results and caveats: From day 15 to 85, contracting clones were balanced between CD4 and CD8, whereas later expanders leaned toward CD4+. Contracting CD4+ clones sat mainly in CM and EM; CD8+ in EMRA. Cross-reactive memory appears to have joined, as suggested by some responding clones showing up in pre-infection memory.

This clonotype appeared a few times. The antigen remains undetermined. Sample barcodes and UMIs were carried by the TCR alpha and TCR beta cDNA libraries that 5'RACE generated with constant-segment primers. TCRdb re-called the 5' RACE reads through MiXCR, storing one row per CDR3 protein. Of about 390,000 distinct CDR3 sequences in the sample, 16% were seen once. The sequencing sample was made of PBMCs or a T cell subset sorted from them (not recorded which). This clonotype was sampled from a man aged 18-30 years who had mild COVID-19 (a few samples of this study predate the infection). Cell type and time point are not known.

The CDR3 here is CASSPKGWQGNTGELFF. As DNA, the CDR3 is TGTGCCAGCAGCCCCAAGGGCTGGCAGGGAAACACCGGGGAGCTGTTTTTT. The J gene is TRBJ2-2, the V gene TRBV21-1; the table names TRBD1, a call not compared with the DNA. TRBV21-1 is a documented pseudogene. The CDR3 contains 17 residues.